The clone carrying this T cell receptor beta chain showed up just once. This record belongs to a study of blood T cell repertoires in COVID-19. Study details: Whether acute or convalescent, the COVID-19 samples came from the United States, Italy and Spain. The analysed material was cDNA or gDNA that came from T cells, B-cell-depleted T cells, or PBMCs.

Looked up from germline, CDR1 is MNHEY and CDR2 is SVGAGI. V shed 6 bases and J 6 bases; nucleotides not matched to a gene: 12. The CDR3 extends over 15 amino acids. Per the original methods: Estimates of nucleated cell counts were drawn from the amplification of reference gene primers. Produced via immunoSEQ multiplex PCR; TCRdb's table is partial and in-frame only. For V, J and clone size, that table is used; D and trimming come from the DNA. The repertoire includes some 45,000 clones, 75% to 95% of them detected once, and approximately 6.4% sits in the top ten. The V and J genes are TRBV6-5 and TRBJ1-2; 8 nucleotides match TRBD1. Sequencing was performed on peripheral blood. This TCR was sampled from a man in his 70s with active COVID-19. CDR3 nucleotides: TGTGCCAGCAGCGCACCCCGGACAGGGTGGCATGGCTACACCTTC. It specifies CASSAPRTGWHGYTF.